The present T cell receptor beta chain was sequenced within a study of blood T cell repertoires in COVID-19. Across the study: The United States, Italy and Spain supplied acute and convalescent COVID-19 samples. Sample material is recorded as cDNA or gDNA derived from T cells, B-cell-depleted T cells, or PBMCs.

This clone is a singleton in its sample. The CDR3 contains 16 residues. The germline V gene has CDR1 SGDLS and CDR2 YYNGEE. V shed 7 bases and J 1 base; nucleotides not matched to a gene: 11. Per the original data handling: Quantification of nucleated cells was approximated via reference gene primer amplification. The table came from immunoSEQ multiplex PCR; TCRdb's copy has only in-frame clones and leaves some out. From that table come the V and J calls and clone size; the DNA was used to work out D and trimming. The sample lists 150,000 to 200,000 clones; approximately 89% were seen once. This rearrangement joins TRBV9 to TRBJ2-5; 9 nucleotides line up with TRBD2. The clonotype comes from a man aged 70 or older with acute or convalescent COVID-19. Sequenced: peripheral blood. CDR3 sequence reads: CASQARAGGTQETQYF. CDR3 nucleotides: TGTGCCAGCCAAGCCCGAGCGGGAGGTACCCAAGAGACCCAGTACTTC. Full variable domain (outside the CDR3, taken from reference TRBV9 and TRBJ2-5): DSGVTQTPKHLITATGQRVTLRCSPRSGDLSVYWYQQSLDQGLQFLIQYYNGEERAKGNILERFSAQQFPDLHSELNLSSLELGDSALYFCASQARAGGTQETQYFGPGTRLLVL.